Below are 25 T cell receptor beta chains sequenced from a single sample in a study of T cell responses to AZD1222 COVID-19 vaccine. Data came from immunoSEQ multiplex PCR; TCRdb stores just in-frame clones and leaves some out. The sample includes some 150,000 clones, about nine tenths of them seen just once. The sample in question was peripheral blood, obtained on day 0 of MenACWY control vaccination. Receptors were obtained from an adult in good health.

The chain employs TRBV11-3 and TRBJ2-5, with no clear D. Trimming cost V 5 bases and J 2 bases, with 12 bases left between them. Germline V gene sequence: CDR1 SGHNT, CDR2 YENEEA. The CDR3 is 14 residues long. CDR3 nucleotides: TGTGCCAGCAGCCAATCGGCAGGACAAGAGACCCAGTACTTC. Its protein is CASSQSAGQETQYF.

The rearrangement uses TRBV29-1 and TRBJ1-2; 9 nucleotides line up with TRBD1. This CDR3 contains 13 residues. V was pared by 3 bases and J by 8 bases, with 7 bases of the junction left unmatched. Germline values: CDR1 SQVTM, CDR2 ANQGSEA. The CDR3 DNA sequence: TGCAGCGTTGAGAGGGGGACAGGGTACGGCTACACCTTC. It translates to CSVERGTGYGYTF.

The rearrangement uses TRBV3-1 (or the pseudogene TRBV3-2) and TRBJ2-3, with TRBD2 identical over 8 bases. J gave up 9 bases and V 1 base, and 18 bases lay outside the gene matches. The CDR3 is 18 amino acids. CDR1 is LGHDT, CDR2 YNNKEL, per germline (reference sequence). The CDR3, as DNA: TGTGCCAGCAGCCAAGCTATAGGGGCGGGGGGCACTCAGATAACGCAGTATTTT. This codes for CASSQAIGAGGTQITQYF.

This chain uses TRBV9 with TRBJ2-2; D is unclear. The germline gives CDR1 SGDLS, CDR2 YYNGEE. The V end was cut by 0 bases, the J end by 5 bases, with 14 bases between. This CDR3 comprises 16 residues. Here the CDR3 DNA reads TGTGCCAGCAGCGTAGCCTCGTGGGGTGGTACCGGGGAGCTGTTTTTT. Amino acids: CASSVASWGGTGELFF. The whole variable domain, remainder taken from reference TRBV9 and TRBJ2-2, is DSGVTQTPKHLITATGQRVTLRCSPRSGDLSVYWYQQSLDQGLQFLIQYYNGEERAKGNILERFSAQQFPDLHSELNLSSLELGDSALYFCASSVASWGGTGELFFGEGSRLTVL.

The J gene is TRBJ1-4, the V gene TRBV4-2; the D is unclear. The V gene's germline CDR1 is LGHNA and CDR2 YNFKEQ. This CDR3 comprises 16 residues. Trimming took 0 bases from V and 3 from J, leaving 11 bases between them. CDR3 nucleotides: TGTGCCAGCAGCCAAGATGAAAGAGGAGCTAATGAAAAACTGTTTTTT. Amino acid sequence: CASSQDERGANEKLFF.

This clone was seen only once. V and J are TRBV5-6 and TRBJ1-6; 7 positions match TRBD1. V shed 4 bases and J 7 bases; nucleotides not matched to a gene: 5. This CDR3 has 14 amino acids. Looked up from germline, CDR1 is SGHDT and CDR2 is YYEEEE. The CDR3: CASSADRWNSPLHF. Here the CDR3 DNA reads TGTGCCAGCAGCGCGGACAGGTGGAATTCACCCCTCCACTTT.

The chain carries TRBV5-4 and TRBJ2-3; D unresolved. The CDR3 covers 13 residues. Per germline, CDR1 SGHNT and CDR2 YYREEE (reference sequence). Trimming removed 0 bases from V and 4 bases from J, with 6 bases in between. DNA for the CDR3: TGTGCCAGCAGCTTGGAGGTCGCAGATACGCAGTATTTT. This codes for CASSLEVADTQYF.

To note about this clone: Different DNA sequences within this sample yield the same CDR3. The chain employs TRBV30 and TRBJ2-2; D is ambiguous. This CDR3 spans 11 amino acids. V was cut by 8 bases and J by 1 base, with 5 bases left in between. Germline V gives CDR1 GTSNPN, CDR2 SVGIG (reference sequence). The CDR3 bases are TGTGCCCGCAGGAACACCGGGGAGCTGTTTTTT. This sequence encodes CARRNTGELFF.

Only a few counts were recorded for this clone. The chain uses TRBV5-1 and TRBJ1-4, with 7 bases that match TRBD1. The germline V gene encodes CDR1 SGHRS and CDR2 YFSETQ. Losses at the gene ends were 0 bases for V and 7 bases for J; bases not matched to a gene: 12. CDR3 length: 17 amino acids. In nucleotides, the CDR3 is TGCGCCAGCAGCTTGGCCGGCCCGAGGGGGCAAGGTGAAAAACTGTTTTTT. Protein product: CASSLAGPRGQGEKLFF.

As concerns this clone: The same CDR3 can be traced to other DNA sequences in this sample. The V call is TRBV7-9, the J call TRBJ2-5; unclear D gene. The CDR3 contains 12 residues. Trimming stripped 6 bases from V and 0 bases from J, with 5 bases between. Germline CDR1 is SEHNR and CDR2 is FQNEAQ (reference sequence). The CDR3 sequence: CASSWYQETQYF. CDR3 nucleotide sequence: TGTGCCAGCAGTTGGTACCAAGAGACCCAGTACTTC.

The chain uses TRBV3-1 (or the pseudogene TRBV3-2) and TRBJ1-5, with TRBD1 as a possible D gene (5 bases). The CDR3 covers 15 residues. V gave up 0 bases and J gave up 6 bases, with 12 bases separating them. Germline CDR1 and CDR2: LGHDT and YNNKEL (reference sequence). The CDR3 DNA reads as TGTGCCAGCAGCCAAGATACGTGGGGACGTCAGCCCCAGCATTTT. Its translation is CASSQDTWGRQPQHF.

This clone showed up just a few times. This chain joins TRBV7-9 and TRBJ2-2, with 8 bases that match TRBD1. Trimming at V came to 4 bases and at J to 4 bases, leaving 8 bases not matched to a gene. The germline V gene encodes CDR1 SEHNR and CDR2 FQNEAQ (reference sequence). The CDR3 sequence is 16 residues long. The CDR3 DNA reads TGTGCCAGCAGCTCGGACAGGGAGATCTCCACCGGGGAGCTGTTTTTT. This sequence encodes CASSSDREISTGELFF.

This clone has only a few counts. The rearrangement links TRBV6-1 to TRBJ2-5; TRBD2 aligns across 9 bases. The CDR3 runs 14 residues. The germline V gene has CDR1 MNHNS and CDR2 SASEGT. The V segment lost 3 bases and the J segment 1 base; nucleotides outside the gene matches: 0. The CDR3 nucleotides are TGTGCCAGCAGTGAGCGGGGGGGCCAAGAGACCCAGTACTTC. Protein product: CASSERGGQETQYF.

The rearrangement joins TRBV2 to TRBJ2-2; 7 bases align to TRBD1. V lost 5 bases to trimming and J lost 7 bases; unmatched junction nucleotides: 7. Germline values: CDR1 SNHLY, CDR2 FYNNEI. The CDR3 runs to 14 residues. The CDR3 here is CASSRIRDSGELFF. The DNA for the CDR3 is TGTGCCAGCAGTCGCATCCGGGACAGCGGGGAGCTGTTTTTT.

The chain employs TRBV27 and TRBJ1-1; no reliable D call. The CDR3 totals 15 residues. The germline gives CDR1 MNHEY, CDR2 SMNVEV (reference sequence). Trimming took off 5 bases at V and 3 bases at J, with 16 bases between the two ends. As DNA, the CDR3 is TGTGCCAGCAGTCCTACGGCCGGCCTTCACACTGAAGCTTTCTTT. This translates into CASSPTAGLHTEAFF.

In this sample, this clone turned up once. The rearrangement uses TRBV6-2 or TRBV6-3 and TRBJ1-2; D not resolved. Germline V gene sequence: CDR1 MNHEY, CDR2 SVGEGT. CDR3 length: 14 residues. V lost 0 bases to trimming and J lost 5 bases, with 10 bases between them. The CDR3, as DNA: TGTGCCAGCAGTTACTCGCTCGGGCCGTATGGCTACACCTTC. This gives the protein CASSYSLGPYGYTF.

The rearrangement joins TRBV18 to TRBJ2-1, with 8 positions matching TRBD2. This CDR3 comprises 15 residues. V lost 6 bases, J lost 0 bases, and 4 bases stayed unmatched. Germline V gives CDR1 KGHSH, CDR2 LQKENI. The CDR3 DNA is TGTGCCAGCTCCCTCACTAGCGGCTCCTACAATGAGCAGTTCTTC. Protein product: CASSLTSGSYNEQFF.

The CDR3 region is CASSLEGSVNYGYTF. CDR3 sequence (DNA): TGTGCCAGCAGCTTAGAGGGCAGTGTAAATTATGGCTACACCTTC. V is TRBV11-2 and J is TRBJ1-2; no definite D call. Trimming pared 0 bases from V and 5 bases from J, leaving 13 bases between. CDR1 and CDR2 (germline): SGHAT, FQNNGV. This CDR3 is built from 15 residues.

V is TRBV7-2 and J is TRBJ2-1; D uncertain. CDR1 SGHTA and CDR2 FQGNSA come from the germline V gene. Trimming cost V 1 base and J 10 bases, with 14 bases left between them. The CDR3 loop spans 14 amino acids. The CDR3 DNA reads as TGTGCCAGCAGCTTAGATCCCCAGAGCGAAGAGCAGTTCTTC. Its translation: CASSLDPQSEEQFF.

The rearrangement links TRBV29-1 to TRBJ2-7; D is ambiguous. The CDR3 runs 10 residues. Germline-derived CDR1 and CDR2 are SQVTM and ANQGSEA. The V and J ends lost 6 bases and 4 bases respectively, with 7 bases between them. The CDR3 region has the DNA TGCAGCGTGGGGAATTACGAGCAGTACTTC. Translated, it gives CSVGNYEQYF.

V gene TRBV5-6 combines with J gene TRBJ1-1, with D perhaps TRBD1 (6 bases). This CDR3 spans 14 amino acids. Germline V gene data show CDR1 as SGHDT and CDR2 as YYEEEE. Trimming took off 1 base at V and 6 bases at J, with 13 bases between the two ends. The CDR3 region is CASSLWGAVPEAFF. In DNA, the CDR3 is TGTGCCAGCAGCTTGTGGGGGGCCGTACCTGAAGCTTTCTTT. Supplemented by reference TRBV5-6 and TRBJ1-1, the full variable domain reads DAGVTQSPTHLIKTRGQQVTLRCSPKSGHDTVSWYQQALGQGPQFIFQYYEEEERQRGNFPDRFSGHQFPNYSSELNVNALLLGDSALYLCASSLWGAVPEAFFGQGTRLTVV.

The chain combines TRBV11-2 with TRBJ1-5, with TRBD1 matching 7 bases. This CDR3 has 16 amino acids. The ends lost 1 base at V and 6 bases at J; junction bases unmatched: 9. The germline V gene has CDR1 SGHAT and CDR2 FQNNGV. CDR3 region: CASSLGKGRGAQPQHF. CDR3 bases: TGTGCCAGCAGCTTAGGGAAGGGCAGGGGGGCTCAGCCCCAGCATTTT.

The rearrangement joins TRBV6-5 to TRBJ1-2, with no clear D. Trimming cost V 6 bases and J 7 bases, with 18 bases left between them. The CDR3 consists of 14 residues. Per the germline V gene, CDR1 is MNHEY and CDR2 is SVGAGI. In DNA form, the CDR3 reads TGTGCCAGCAGAAGCGAGGGAGATTTGAGTGGCTACACCTTC. Encoded protein: CASRSEGDLSGYTF.

The chain combines TRBV30 with TRBJ1-1; D call uncertain. The CDR3 is made up of 11 amino acids. Trimming removed 7 bases from V and 7 bases from J, with 13 bases in between. Germline lookup yields CDR1 GTSNPN and CDR2 SVGIG (reference sequence). CDR3 region: CALPRDGEAFF. CDR3 DNA sequence: TGTGCCTTACCCCGGGATGGTGAAGCTTTCTTT.

The chain has TRBV11-3 and TRBJ1-1, with 8 bases aligning to TRBD1. The CDR3 contains 15 residues. Looked up from germline, CDR1 is SGHNT and CDR2 is YENEEA. V shed 3 bases, J shed 5 bases, and the junction held 8 bases outside the gene matches. The DNA for the CDR3 is TGTGCCAGCAGCTTCAGGACAGGGAGTATGACTGAAGCTTTCTTT. Protein: CASSFRTGSMTEAFF.